Following are 17 T cell receptor beta chains from one sample sequenced in a study of shared clonotypes between healthy human individuals (dated by TCRdb to 2019 to 2021). CD8 naive samples consisted of CD45RO-negative cells that were positively selected for CCR7, yielding a CD45RA+CCR7+ population without TemRA cells. The library was prepared using the immunoSEQ multiplex PCR assay. The table comes from immuneACCESS by way of TCRdb, which keeps in-frame sequences with V and J called. Part of the clones is missing from these tables; in studies checked, under half for an unresolved V gene and the rest for unknown reasons. In this sample the table shows roughly 2 million clones, approximately 95% of which occur a single time. Around 1.1% of the sample goes to the ten largest clones. The sequencing input was naive CD8+ T cells sorted from blood. Per the publication, the cell subset or site label means: CD45RA+CCR7+. The source of these receptors is a man aged 18 to 35 in good health.

The chain is built from TRBV5-1 and TRBJ2-7; D remains unclear. CDR3 length equals 17 residues. V was pared by 0 bases and J by 0 bases, with 16 bases between. Per germline, CDR1 SGHRS and CDR2 YFSETQ. The CDR3: CASSLASRRDSSYEQYF. CDR3 DNA: TGCGCCAGCAGCTTGGCGTCTAGAAGGGATTCCTCCTACGAGCAGTACTTC. The full variable domain, rest sourced from reference TRBV5-1 and TRBJ2-7, is KAGVTQTPRYLIKTRGQQVTLSCSPISGHRSVSWYQQTPGQGLQFLFEYFSETQRNKGNFPGRFSGRQFSNSRSEMNVSTLELGDSALYLCASSLASRRDSSYEQYFGPGTRLTVT.

The chain employs TRBV28 and TRBJ2-1; TRBD2 matches at 9 bases. J lost 3 bases, V lost 5 bases, and 8 bases had no gene match. The CDR3 is 16 residues long. Germline CDR1 reads MDHEN; CDR2 reads SYDVKM. This CDR3 reads CASSIIAGENYNEQFF. CDR3 nucleotides: TGTGCCAGCAGTATAATAGCGGGAGAGAACTACAATGAGCAGTTCTTC.

The genes are TRBV19 and TRBJ1-6; D is perhaps TRBD1 (5 bases). From germline, CDR1 is LNHDA and CDR2 SQIVND (reference sequence). The CDR3 spans 14 residues. Trimming pared 5 bases from V and 8 bases from J, leaving 13 bases between. CDR3 sequence: CASSSRDLDSPLHF. In DNA, the CDR3 is TGTGCCAGTAGTTCCAGGGATTTGGATTCACCCCTCCACTTT.

V and J are TRBV27 and TRBJ2-7; 11 positions agree with TRBD1. In germline, CDR1 is MNHEY, CDR2 SMNVEV (reference sequence). The CDR3 contains 16 residues. V was clipped by 2 bases and J by 1 base; unmatched bases: 4. The CDR3 nucleotides are TGTGCCAGCAGTTTACTCGGGACAGGGGGTTCCTACGAGCAGTACTTC. As protein: CASSLLGTGGSYEQYF.

The chain joins TRBV28 to TRBJ2-2, with 14 bases matching TRBD2. The CDR3 has 16 amino acids. V was clipped by 6 bases and J by 6 bases; unmatched bases: 6. Germline V gene lookup returns CDR1 MDHEN and CDR2 SYDVKM. The CDR3: CASSLGLAGGPGELFF. CDR3 nucleotide sequence: TGTGCCAGCAGCCTTGGACTAGCGGGAGGTCCCGGGGAGCTGTTTTTT.

The rearrangement joins TRBV27 to TRBJ2-7; D call uncertain. V was trimmed by 1 base and J by 2 bases, leaving 9 bases between them. The CDR3 is made up of 14 amino acids. CDR1 MNHEY and CDR2 SMNVEV come from the germline V gene (reference sequence). DNA of the CDR3: TGTGCCAGCAGTTTATGGGCAGGTCCCTACGAGCAGTACTTC. As protein: CASSLWAGPYEQYF.

Of note for this clone: At the DNA level, this CDR3 is encoded by other sequences in the same sample as well. The chain has TRBV5-4 and TRBJ1-1; D gene unclear. This CDR3 comprises 13 residues. V lost 2 bases, J lost 6 bases, and 11 bases lay in between. Germline CDR1 reads SGHNT; CDR2 reads YYREEE (reference sequence). This CDR3 is CASSFDRGPEAFF. CDR3 DNA: TGTGCCAGCAGCTTTGACCGAGGGCCTGAAGCTTTCTTT.

The J gene is TRBJ2-3, the V gene TRBV27, with unresolved D. The CDR3 is 17 residues long. V gave up 3 bases and J gave up 0 bases, with 16 bases separating them. Germline CDR1 reads MNHEY; CDR2 reads SMNVEV (reference sequence). The CDR3 loop is CASSFLNSARSTDTQYF. CDR3 nucleotide sequence: TGTGCCAGCAGTTTCCTCAATTCGGCCAGGAGCACAGATACGCAGTATTTT.

The J gene is TRBJ2-5, the V gene TRBV5-1, with 8 positions matching TRBD2. Germline assignment: CDR1 SGHRS and CDR2 YFSETQ. The CDR3 runs to 16 residues. V gave up 3 bases and J gave up 1 base; unmatched junction bases: 8. The CDR3 DNA reads as TGCGCCAGCAGCTCCCGGGAGGGCGGTATCCAAGAGACCCAGTACTTC. This codes for CASSSREGGIQETQYF.

The J gene is TRBJ1-1, the V gene TRBV5-1; 9 bases match TRBD1. V lost 0 bases to trimming and J lost 0 bases; unmatched junction nucleotides: 6. The CDR3 has 17 residues. Germline V CDR1 and CDR2: SGHRS, YFSETQ. CDR3 sequence reads: CASSLGTGGRVNTEAFF. In DNA, the CDR3 is TGCGCCAGCAGCTTGGGAACAGGGGGCAGAGTGAACACTGAAGCTTTCTTT.

This sequence joins TRBV4-1 and TRBJ1-6, with D maybe TRBD1 (5 bases). V dropped 0 bases and J dropped 10 bases, with 10 bases sitting between them. Germline CDR1 reads MGHRA; CDR2 reads YSYEKL. The CDR3 is 14 amino acids. The CDR3 nucleotides are TGCGCCAGCAGCCAAGATGGGACCATCTCACCCCTCCACTTT. Translating it yields CASSQDGTISPLHF.

The V gene is TRBV18, the J gene TRBJ2-7; 8 bases match TRBD2. The CDR3 is made up of 16 amino acids. V shed 1 base and J 6 bases; nucleotides not matched to a gene: 11. Germline V gene data show CDR1 as KGHSH and CDR2 as LQKENI. The CDR3, as DNA: TGTGCCAGCTCACCACTAGCAGCGGGAGAACCCCGCGAGCAGTACTTC. As protein: CASSPLAAGEPREQYF.

This chain uses TRBV2 with TRBJ2-2, with 8 bases that match TRBD2. V dropped 7 bases and J dropped 1; count of bases not matched to a gene: 5. The germline V gene has CDR1 SNHLY and CDR2 FYNNEI. The CDR3 covers 15 residues. CDR3 sequence reads: CASTPGLVNTGELFF. The CDR3, as DNA: TGTGCCAGCACCCCGGGACTAGTGAACACCGGGGAGCTGTTTTTT.

This chain uses TRBV7-9 with TRBJ2-7; D could derive from TRBD1 or TRBD2 (5 bases each). V gave up 1 base and J gave up 3 bases, with 10 bases separating them. Germline values: CDR1 SEHNR, CDR2 FQNEAQ (reference sequence). The CDR3 has 14 residues. In nucleotides, the CDR3 is TGTGCCAGCAGCTTAGACGGGGCGAGCTACGAGCAGTACTTC. Translating it yields CASSLDGASYEQYF.

The CDR3 DNA follows: TGTGCCAGCAGTGGAGGGGAGGGCTGGGAGCAGTACTTC. Translated: CASSGGEGWEQYF. The chain links TRBV2 to TRBJ2-7, with 7 bases aligning to TRBD2. The CDR3 totals 13 residues. With 4 bases clipped from V and 7 bases from J, the junction kept 7 bases outside the gene matches. CDR1 and CDR2 from the germline V gene are SNHLY and FYNNEI.

The V and J genes are TRBV27 and TRBJ2-1; perhaps TRBD2 as D (5 bases). This CDR3 spans 12 amino acids. V was trimmed by 8 bases and J by 4 bases, leaving 9 bases between them. Germline values: CDR1 MNHEY, CDR2 SMNVEV (reference sequence). CDR3 nucleotide sequence: TGTGCCAGCCGCCCGGGGTACAATGAGCAGTTCTTC. Protein: CASRPGYNEQFF.

The chain links TRBV7-9 to TRBJ1-4; D unresolved. The CDR3 runs 11 residues. CDR1 is SEHNR, CDR2 FQNEAQ, per germline (reference sequence). V lost 3 bases and J 8 bases, leaving 4 bases between the germline ends. CDR3 nucleotides: TGTGCCAGCAGCTTTCACGAAAAACTGTTTTTT. This codes for CASSFHEKLFF.